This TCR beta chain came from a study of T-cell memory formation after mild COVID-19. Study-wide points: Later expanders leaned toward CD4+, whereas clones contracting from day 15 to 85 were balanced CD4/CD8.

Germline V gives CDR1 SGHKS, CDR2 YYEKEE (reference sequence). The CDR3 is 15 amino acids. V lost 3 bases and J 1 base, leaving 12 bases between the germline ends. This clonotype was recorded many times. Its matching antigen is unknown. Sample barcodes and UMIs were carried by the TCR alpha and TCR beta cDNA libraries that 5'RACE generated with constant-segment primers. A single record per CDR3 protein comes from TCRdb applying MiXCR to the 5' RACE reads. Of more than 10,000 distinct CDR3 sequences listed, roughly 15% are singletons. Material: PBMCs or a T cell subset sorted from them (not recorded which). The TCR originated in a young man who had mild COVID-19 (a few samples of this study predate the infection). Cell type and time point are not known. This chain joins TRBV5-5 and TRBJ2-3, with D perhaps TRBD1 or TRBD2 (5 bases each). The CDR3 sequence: CASSWGNAGTDTQYF. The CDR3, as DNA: TGTGCCAGCAGCTGGGGGAACGCTGGCACAGATACGCAGTATTTT.